These 25 T cell receptor beta chains were sequenced from one sample in a study of cytomegalovirus exposure and HLA in healthy donors (dated by TCRdb to about 2017). Libraries were made using the immunoSEQ multiplex PCR assay. TCRdb took this table from immuneACCESS and kept in-frame rearrangements with V and J called. Such tables lack part of the clones; where checked against another copy, unresolved V genes explain under half of the gap, and the rest is unexplained. For this sample there are about 150,000 clones; 86% appear just once. Of the sample, 20% to 25% is held by the ten largest clones. The specimen sequenced was PBMCs. The receptors stem from a young man in good health and CMV-seropositive.

This chain links TRBV6-1 with TRBJ1-5; D not resolved. The CDR3 has 16 amino acids. CDR1 and CDR2 (germline): MNHNS, SASEGT. V gave up 3 bases and J gave up 0 bases, with 12 bases separating them. CDR3 in amino acids: CASSDTPLASNQPQHF. CDR3 nucleotides: TGTGCCAGCAGTGATACACCCCTGGCTAGCAATCAGCCCCAGCATTTT.

V and J are TRBV5-4 and TRBJ1-2, with TRBD1 matching 8 bases. The ends lost 4 bases at V and 2 bases at J; junction bases unmatched: 1. Germline assignment: CDR1 SGHNT and CDR2 YYREEE (reference sequence). The CDR3 contains 13 residues. CDR3 nucleotides: TGTGCCAGCAGCGGACAGGGCAACTATGGCTACACCTTC. Translation gives CASSGQGNYGYTF.

This chain uses TRBV6-5 with TRBJ1-2, with a weak D call TRBD1 (5 bases). The V gene lost 5 bases and the J gene lost 4 bases, with 11 bases spanning the gap. Germline CDR1 MNHEY, CDR2 SVGAGI. The CDR3 is 13 amino acids. CDR3 sequence (DNA): TGTGCCAGCAGTATGGGGCACAGCTATGGCTACACCTTC. Protein sequence: CASSMGHSYGYTF.

This clone has just a few counts. The chain has TRBV29-1 and TRBJ1-2; D call uncertain. CDR3 length: 11 residues. The ends were cut back, 2 bases at V and 3 bases at J, with 4 bases in the middle. Per the germline V gene, CDR1 is SQVTM and CDR2 is ANQGSEA. CDR3 in amino acids: CSVERDYGYTF. The CDR3 DNA sequence: TGCAGCGTTGAACGGGACTATGGCTACACCTTC. Combining the CDR3 with reference TRBV29-1 and TRBJ1-2 gives the whole variable domain SAVISQKPSRDICQRGTSLTIQCQVDSQVTMMFWYRQQPGQSLTLIATANQGSEATYESGFVIDKFPISRPNLTFSTLTVSNMSPEDSSIYLCSVERDYGYTFGSGTRLTVV.

The rearrangement joins TRBV4-3 to TRBJ2-1; TRBD2 agrees at 9 bases. Per germline, CDR1 LGHNA and CDR2 YSLEER. The CDR3 length is 19 residues. Trimming removed 1 base from V and 8 bases from J; junction bases left unmatched: 18. The CDR3 DNA sequence: TGCGCCAGCAGCCAAGCCTACCCTCCCGGGACTAGCTTATACGATGAGCAGTTCTTC. As protein: CASSQAYPPGTSLYDEQFF.

This clone is a singleton in its sample. The chain employs TRBV19 and TRBJ2-2; TRBD2 matches at 9 bases. This CDR3 is 15 amino acids long. V trimming: 5 bases; J trimming: 0 bases; junction bases outside the gene matches: 1. CDR1 and CDR2 (germline): LNHDA, SQIVND (reference sequence). This chain's CDR3 is CASSRTSANTGELFF. Written as DNA, the CDR3 is TGTGCCAGTAGTCGGACTAGCGCGAACACCGGGGAGCTGTTTTTT.

This clone showed up just once. The chain is built from TRBV5-1 and TRBJ2-1; TRBD2 aligns across 7 bases. With 4 bases clipped from V and 0 bases from J, the junction kept 7 bases outside the gene matches. This CDR3 is 16 amino acids long. The germline V gene has CDR1 SGHRS and CDR2 YFSETQ. The CDR3: CASSHGGTSSYNEQFF. CDR3 sequence (DNA): TGCGCCAGCAGCCACGGGGGGACGAGCTCCTACAATGAGCAGTTCTTC.

This clone was picked up a small number of times. The V call is TRBV7-2, the J call TRBJ2-7; TRBD2 matches 9 bases. Looked up from germline, CDR1 is SGHTA and CDR2 is FQGNSA. The CDR3 sequence is 12 residues long. Losses at the gene ends were 4 bases for V and 7 bases for J; bases not matched to a gene: 2. The CDR3 region has the DNA TGTGCCAGCAGCTCGCTAGCGGGGGAGCAGTACTTC. Amino acids: CASSSLAGEQYF.

The chain has TRBV6-1 and TRBJ2-2, with 8 positions matching TRBD1. The germline CDR1 and CDR2 sequences are MNHNS and SASEGT. This CDR3 has 15 amino acids. V dropped 6 bases and J dropped 4; count of bases not matched to a gene: 7. The CDR3 DNA reads as TGTGCCAGCAGGATGAGGACAGGGTTCACCGGGGAGCTGTTTTTT. This translates into CASRMRTGFTGELFF.

This clone occurred a few times. The chain has TRBV7-8 and TRBJ1-5; tentative D call: TRBD1 (5 bases). In germline, CDR1 is SGHVS, CDR2 FQNEAQ. The ends were cut back, 5 bases at V and 3 bases at J, with 14 bases in the middle. The CDR3 spans 15 residues. CDR3 nucleotide sequence: TGTGCCAGCAGCCTCCGACAGAAACCCAATCAGCCCCAGCATTTT. Amino acid sequence: CASSLRQKPNQPQHF. The full variable domain, in which reference TRBV7-8 and TRBJ1-5 provide the parts outside the CDR3, is GAGVSQSPRYKVAKRGQDVALRCDPISGHVSLFWYQQALGQGPEFLTYFQNEAQLDKSGLPSDRFFAERPEGSVSTLKIQRTQQEDSAVYLCASSLRQKPNQPQHFGDGTRLSIL.

The V call is TRBV11-3, the J call TRBJ2-3; 12 bases fit TRBD2. The CDR3 sequence is 15 residues long. V lost 6 bases to trimming and J lost 6 bases; unmatched junction nucleotides: 7. Germline CDR1 and CDR2: SGHNT and YENEEA. DNA for the CDR3: TGTGCCAGCAGTTCGACTAGCGGGAGTCGGGATACGCAGTATTTT. Translation: CASSSTSGSRDTQYF.

V is TRBV18 and J is TRBJ1-5, with 8 positions matching TRBD1. Germline trimming cut 3 bases from V and 3 bases from J; bases unmatched to any gene: 4. The CDR3 has 15 residues. Germline CDR1 reads KGHSH; CDR2 reads LQKENI. The CDR3 bases are TGTGCCAGCTCACCCGGGACAGGTTTCAATCAGCCCCAGCATTTT. Translating gives CASSPGTGFNQPQHF.

The rearrangement uses TRBV18 and TRBJ1-1; 9 positions match TRBD1. Trimming cost V 2 bases and J 6 bases; bases outside gene matches: 10. Germline assignment: CDR1 KGHSH and CDR2 LQKENI. This CDR3 spans 16 amino acids. The CDR3 nucleotides read TGTGCCAGCTCACCAAACAGGGGGCCAGCGGGCGCTGAAGCTTTCTTT. The encoded protein is CASSPNRGPAGAEAFF.

CDR3 residues: CASSLVGGPYSNQPQHF. CDR3 bases: TGTGCCAGCAGCTTAGTGGGGGGTCCCTATAGCAATCAGCCCCAGCATTTT. The rearrangement joins TRBV7-9 to TRBJ1-5, with D perhaps matching TRBD1 (5 bases). Germline assignment: CDR1 SEHNR and CDR2 FQNEAQ (reference sequence). CDR3 length equals 17 residues. The germline V and J ends were trimmed by 1 base and 0 bases, with 13 bases remaining between them. Drawing the rest from reference TRBV7-9 and TRBJ1-5, the complete variable domain is DTGVSQNPRHKITKRGQNVTFRCDPISEHNRLYWYRQTLGQGPEFLTYFQNEAQLEKSRLLSDRFSAERPKGSFSTLEIQRTEQGDSAMYLCASSLVGGPYSNQPQHFGDGTRLSIL.

The chain joins TRBV10-2 to TRBJ2-3; D is possibly TRBD2 (5 bases). CDR1 is WSHSY and CDR2 is SAAADI in the germline V gene. V was pared by 5 bases and J by 4 bases, with 13 bases between. This CDR3 contains 14 residues. The CDR3 DNA is TGCGCCAGCAGTCGGACTTCTATCTCAGATACGCAGTATTTT. Its protein product is CASSRTSISDTQYF.

The chain links TRBV7-2 to TRBJ2-1; 10 bases agree with TRBD1. CDR1 and CDR2 (germline): SGHTA, FQGNSA. The J segment lost 1 base and the V segment lost 10 bases, leaving 19 bases of the junction unmatched. This CDR3 is 19 amino acids long. In DNA, the CDR3 is TGTGCCACCAGGGGGGGGACAGGGGCCTCTCTAGTGTCCTACAATGAGCAGTTCTTC. Translation gives CATRGGTGASLVSYNEQFF. The full variable domain, with the rest looked up from reference TRBV7-2 and TRBJ2-1, is GAGVSQSPSNKVTEKGKDVELRCDPISGHTALYWYRQSLGQGLEFLIYFQGNSAPDKSGLPSDRFSAERTGGSVSTLTIQRTQQEDSAVYLCATRGGTGASLVSYNEQFFGPGTRLTVL.

The rearrangement links TRBV11-3 to TRBJ2-7; 8 bases align to TRBD1. Germline-derived CDR1 and CDR2 are SGHNT and YENEEA. CDR3 size: 16 residues. J was trimmed by 5 bases and V by 4 bases; bases with no gene match: 13. CDR3 loop: CASSCPARQGIHEQYF. CDR3 DNA: TGTGCCAGCAGCTGCCCCGCTCGACAGGGGATACACGAGCAGTACTTC.

This chain uses TRBV10-3 with TRBJ2-1; 7 bases map to TRBD2. After removal of 0 bases from V and 6 bases from J, the junction contained 5 bases not matched to a gene. This CDR3 has 15 residues. Germline V gene sequence: CDR1 ENHRY, CDR2 SYGVKD. CDR3 sequence (DNA): TGTGCCATCAGTGAGTCGAGTTGGGGGGGCAATGAGCAGTTCTTC. This gives the protein CAISESSWGGNEQFF.

V is TRBV9 and J is TRBJ2-7; 7 bases match TRBD2. Germline trimming cut 0 bases from V and 6 bases from J; bases unmatched to any gene: 9. The germline gives CDR1 SGDLS, CDR2 YYNGEE. CDR3 size: 15 residues. The CDR3 DNA follows: TGTGCCAGCAGCGTAGTGTCGGGGGGTTTCGGCGAGCAGTACTTC. This translates into CASSVVSGGFGEQYF.

This clone was picked up a small number of times. The gene calls are TRBV4-2 and TRBJ2-7, with TRBD2 as a possible D gene (6 bases). The ends were cut back, 0 bases at V and 6 bases at J, with 15 bases in the middle. The CDR3 runs to 15 residues. Germline CDR1 is LGHNA and CDR2 is YNFKEQ. This CDR3 is CASSQDATSPGEQYF. CDR3 DNA sequence: TGTGCCAGCAGCCAAGATGCCACTAGCCCAGGCGAGCAGTACTTC.

V is TRBV11-2 and J is TRBJ1-5; D call uncertain. This CDR3 spans 15 amino acids. From germline, CDR1 is SGHAT and CDR2 FQNNGV. Deletions cut 0 bases from V and 2 bases from J, with 8 bases between. This CDR3 is CASSLEGLGNQPQHF. The CDR3 nucleotides read TGTGCCAGCAGCTTAGAGGGCCTTGGCAATCAGCCCCAGCATTTT. Full variable domain (missing parts from reference TRBV11-2 and TRBJ1-5): EAGVAQSPRYKIIEKRQSVAFWCNPISGHATLYWYQQILGQGPKLLIQFQNNGVVDDSQLPKDRFSAERLKGVDSTLKIQPAKLEDSAVYLCASSLEGLGNQPQHFGDGTRLSIL.

In this sample, this clone turned up once. The chain links TRBV19 to TRBJ2-7; weak D call: TRBD1 (7 bases). CDR3 size: 14 residues. The V gene lost 5 bases and the J gene lost 2 bases, with 13 bases spanning the gap. CDR1 and CDR2 (germline): LNHDA, SQIVND (reference sequence). The CDR3 DNA is TGTGCCAGTAGTCGGCGGGACAGTCCCTACGAGCAGTACTTC. It encodes CASSRRDSPYEQYF.

The rearrangement joins TRBV30 to TRBJ2-5; the match to TRBD2 covers 8 bases. This CDR3 is built from 14 residues. Trimming took 5 bases from V and 2 from J; bases not matched to a gene: 7. Germline-derived CDR1 and CDR2 are GTSNPN and SVGIG (reference sequence). The CDR3 coding sequence is TGTGCCTGGGGCGGGACTAGAGGACAAGAGACCCAGTACTTC. Translated, it gives CAWGGTRGQETQYF.

The chain links TRBV6-1 to TRBJ2-7; D perhaps matches TRBD2 (6 bases). V lost 9 bases to trimming and J lost 2 bases, with 20 bases between them. This CDR3 has 15 residues. The V gene's germline CDR1 is MNHNS and CDR2 SASEGT. CDR3 DNA: TGTGCCAGTCTCCGCGGGGCAGGTTTGACCTACGAGCAGTACTTC. It is translated as CASLRGAGLTYEQYF.

The J gene is TRBJ2-7, the V gene TRBV6-1; D might be TRBD2 (6 bases). The germline V gene has CDR1 MNHNS and CDR2 SASEGT. The CDR3 consists of 14 residues. V lost 0 bases to trimming and J lost 3 bases, with 9 bases between them. The CDR3 sequence: CASSEARTNYEQYF. For the CDR3, the DNA is TGTGCCAGCAGTGAAGCTCGGACTAACTACGAGCAGTACTTC.